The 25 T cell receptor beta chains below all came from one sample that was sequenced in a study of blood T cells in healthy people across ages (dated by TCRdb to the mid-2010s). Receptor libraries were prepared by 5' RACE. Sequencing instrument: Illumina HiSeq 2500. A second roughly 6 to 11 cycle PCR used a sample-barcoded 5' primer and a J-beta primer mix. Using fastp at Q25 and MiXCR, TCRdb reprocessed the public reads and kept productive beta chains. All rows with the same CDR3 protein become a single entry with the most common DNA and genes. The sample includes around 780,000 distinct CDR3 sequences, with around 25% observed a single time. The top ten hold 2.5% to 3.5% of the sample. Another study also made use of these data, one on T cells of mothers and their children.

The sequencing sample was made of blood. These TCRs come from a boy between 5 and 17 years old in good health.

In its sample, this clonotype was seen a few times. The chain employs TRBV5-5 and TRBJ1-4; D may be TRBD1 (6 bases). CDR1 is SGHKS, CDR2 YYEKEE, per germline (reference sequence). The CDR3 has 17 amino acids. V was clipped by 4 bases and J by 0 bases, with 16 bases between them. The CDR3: CASSTIGTSATNEKLFF. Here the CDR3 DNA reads TGTGCCAGCAGCACCATCGGGACATCCGCAACTAATGAAAAACTGTTTTTT.

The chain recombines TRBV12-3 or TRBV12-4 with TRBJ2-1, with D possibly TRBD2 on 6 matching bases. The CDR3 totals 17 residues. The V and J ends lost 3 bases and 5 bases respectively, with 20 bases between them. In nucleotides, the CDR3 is TGTGCCAGCAGTTTCTGGAGGGCAGCTAGGGGAAACAATGAGCAGTTCTTC. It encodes CASSFWRAARGNNEQFF.

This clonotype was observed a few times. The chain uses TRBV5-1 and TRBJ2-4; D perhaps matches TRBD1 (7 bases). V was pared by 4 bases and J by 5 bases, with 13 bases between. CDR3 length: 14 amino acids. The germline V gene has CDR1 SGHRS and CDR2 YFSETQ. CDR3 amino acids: CASSAGQSENIQYF. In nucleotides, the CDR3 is TGCGCCAGCAGCGCGGGACAGAGCGAAAACATTCAGTACTTC. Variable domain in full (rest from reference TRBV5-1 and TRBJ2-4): KAGVTQTPRYLIKTRGQQVTLSCSPISGHRSVSWYQQTPGQGLQFLFEYFSETQRNKGNFPGRFSGRQFSNSRSEMNVSTLELGDSALYLCASSAGQSENIQYFGAGTRLSVL.

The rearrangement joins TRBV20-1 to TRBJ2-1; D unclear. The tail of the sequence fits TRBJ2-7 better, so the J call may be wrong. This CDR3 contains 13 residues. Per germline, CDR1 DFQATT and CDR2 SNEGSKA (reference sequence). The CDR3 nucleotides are TGCAGTGCTAGCCACAGTCCAACCTACGAGCAGTACTTC. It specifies CSASHSPTYEQYF.

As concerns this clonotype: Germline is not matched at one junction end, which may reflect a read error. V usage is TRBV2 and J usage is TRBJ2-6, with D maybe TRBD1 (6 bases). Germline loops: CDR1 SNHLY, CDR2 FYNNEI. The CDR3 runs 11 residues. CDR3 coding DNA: TGTGCCAGCAGTCCACAGGGACCCGCAGCTTTC. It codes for CASSPQGPAAF.

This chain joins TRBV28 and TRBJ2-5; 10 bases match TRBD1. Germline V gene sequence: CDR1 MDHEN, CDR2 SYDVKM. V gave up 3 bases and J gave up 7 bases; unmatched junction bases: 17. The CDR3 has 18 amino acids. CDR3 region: CASSLISGTGDVRSTQYF. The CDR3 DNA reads TGTGCCAGCAGTTTGATTTCTGGGACAGGGGATGTGCGGTCGACCCAGTACTTC.

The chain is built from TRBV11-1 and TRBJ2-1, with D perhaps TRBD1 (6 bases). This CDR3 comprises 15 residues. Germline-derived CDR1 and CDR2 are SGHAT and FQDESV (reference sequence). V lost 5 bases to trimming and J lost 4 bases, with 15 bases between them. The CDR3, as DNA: TGTGCCAGCAGCACGACCGGGACAAGATACAATGAGCAGTTCTTC. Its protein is CASSTTGTRYNEQFF.

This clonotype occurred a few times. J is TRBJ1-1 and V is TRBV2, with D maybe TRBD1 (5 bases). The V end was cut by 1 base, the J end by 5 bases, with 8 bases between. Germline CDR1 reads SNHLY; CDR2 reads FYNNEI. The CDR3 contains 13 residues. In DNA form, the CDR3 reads TGTGCCAGCAGTGAAGTGGGGGGGACTGAAGCTTTCTTT. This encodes CASSEVGGTEAFF.

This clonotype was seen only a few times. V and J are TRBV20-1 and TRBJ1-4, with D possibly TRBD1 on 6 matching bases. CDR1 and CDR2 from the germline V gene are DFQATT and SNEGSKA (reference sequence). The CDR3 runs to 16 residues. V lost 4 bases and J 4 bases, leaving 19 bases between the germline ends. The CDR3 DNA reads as TGCAGTGCTAAATCTGATTTCGGACAGTTTAATGAAAAACTGTTTTTT. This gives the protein CSAKSDFGQFNEKLFF.

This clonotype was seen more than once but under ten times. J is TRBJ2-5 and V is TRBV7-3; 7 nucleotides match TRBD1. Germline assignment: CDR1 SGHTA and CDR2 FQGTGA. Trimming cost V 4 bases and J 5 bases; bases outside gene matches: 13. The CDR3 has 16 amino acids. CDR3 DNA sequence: TGTGCCAGCAGCTCTTCCTCCGGGACAGCCGGCGAGACCCAGTACTTC. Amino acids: CASSSSSGTAGETQYF.

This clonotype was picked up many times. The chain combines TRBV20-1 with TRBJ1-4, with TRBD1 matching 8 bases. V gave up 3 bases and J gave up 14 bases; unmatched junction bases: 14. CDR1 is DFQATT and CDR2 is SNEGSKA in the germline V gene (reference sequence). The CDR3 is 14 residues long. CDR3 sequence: CSARPGTGSLLLFF. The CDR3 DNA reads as TGCAGTGCTAGGCCCGGGACAGGAAGCCTTCTCCTGTTTTTT.

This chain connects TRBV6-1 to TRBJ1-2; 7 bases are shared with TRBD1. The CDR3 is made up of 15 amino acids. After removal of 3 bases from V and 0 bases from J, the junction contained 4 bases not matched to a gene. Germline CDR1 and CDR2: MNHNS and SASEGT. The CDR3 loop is CASSELTGPNYGYTF. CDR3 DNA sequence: TGTGCCAGCAGTGAGCTGACAGGGCCTAACTATGGCTACACCTTC.

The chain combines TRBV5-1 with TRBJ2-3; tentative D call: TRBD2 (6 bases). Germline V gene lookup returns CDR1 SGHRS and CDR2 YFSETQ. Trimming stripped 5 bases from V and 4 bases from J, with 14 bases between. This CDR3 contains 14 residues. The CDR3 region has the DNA TGCGCCAGCAGTGGAGGGGCTAGCGCAGATACGCAGTATTTT. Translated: CASSGGASADTQYF. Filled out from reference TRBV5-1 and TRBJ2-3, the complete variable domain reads KAGVTQTPRYLIKTRGQQVTLSCSPISGHRSVSWYQQTPGQGLQFLFEYFSETQRNKGNFPGRFSGRQFSNSRSEMNVSTLELGDSALYLCASSGGASADTQYFGPGTRLTVL.

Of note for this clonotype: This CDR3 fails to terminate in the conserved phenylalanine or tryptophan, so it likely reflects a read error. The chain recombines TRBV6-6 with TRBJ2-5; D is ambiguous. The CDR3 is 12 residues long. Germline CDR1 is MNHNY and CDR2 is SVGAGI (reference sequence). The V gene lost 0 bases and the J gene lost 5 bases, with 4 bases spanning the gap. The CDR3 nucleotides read TGTGCCAGCAGTTACTCATACGAGACCCAGTACCTC. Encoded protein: CASSYSYETQYL.

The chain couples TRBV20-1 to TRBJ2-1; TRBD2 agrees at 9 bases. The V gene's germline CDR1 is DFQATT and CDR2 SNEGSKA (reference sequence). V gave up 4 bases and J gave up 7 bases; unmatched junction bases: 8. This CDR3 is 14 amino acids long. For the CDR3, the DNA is TGCAGTGCTATAGAGTTTAGCGGGGGAAATGAGCAGTTCTTC. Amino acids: CSAIEFSGGNEQFF.

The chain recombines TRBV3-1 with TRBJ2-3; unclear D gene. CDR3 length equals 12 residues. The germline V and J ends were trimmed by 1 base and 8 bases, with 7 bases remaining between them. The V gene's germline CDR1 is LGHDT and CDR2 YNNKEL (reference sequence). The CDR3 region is CASSQGLVTQYF. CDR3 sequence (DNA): TGTGCCAGCAGCCAAGGACTTGTTACGCAGTATTTT.

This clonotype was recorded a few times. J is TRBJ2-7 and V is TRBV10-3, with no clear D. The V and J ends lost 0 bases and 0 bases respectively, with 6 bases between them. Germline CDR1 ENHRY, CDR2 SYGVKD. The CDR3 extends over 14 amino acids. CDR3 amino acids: CAISESGSSYEQYF. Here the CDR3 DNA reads TGTGCCATCAGTGAGTCGGGCAGCTCCTACGAGCAGTACTTC.

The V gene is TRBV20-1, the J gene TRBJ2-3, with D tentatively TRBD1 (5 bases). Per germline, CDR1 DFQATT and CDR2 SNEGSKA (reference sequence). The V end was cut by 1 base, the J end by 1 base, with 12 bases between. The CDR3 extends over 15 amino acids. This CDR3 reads CSARAPRVGTDTQYF. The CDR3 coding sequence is TGCAGTGCTAGAGCCCCCAGGGTTGGCACAGATACGCAGTATTTT.

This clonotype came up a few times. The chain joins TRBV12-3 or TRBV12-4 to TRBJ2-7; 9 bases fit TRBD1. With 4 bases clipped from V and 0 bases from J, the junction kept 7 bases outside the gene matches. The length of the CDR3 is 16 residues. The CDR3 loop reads CASSSQGQGGSYEQYF. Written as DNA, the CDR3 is TGTGCCAGCAGTTCGCAGGGACAGGGAGGCTCCTACGAGCAGTACTTC.

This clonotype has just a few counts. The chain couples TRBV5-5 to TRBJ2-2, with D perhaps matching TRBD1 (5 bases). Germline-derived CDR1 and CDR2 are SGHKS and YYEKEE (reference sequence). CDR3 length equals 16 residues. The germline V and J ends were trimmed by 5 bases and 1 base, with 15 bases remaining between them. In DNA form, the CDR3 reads TGTGCCAGCAGTTCCTTACAGGCGCTGAACACCGGGGAGCTGTTTTTT. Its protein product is CASSSLQALNTGELFF.

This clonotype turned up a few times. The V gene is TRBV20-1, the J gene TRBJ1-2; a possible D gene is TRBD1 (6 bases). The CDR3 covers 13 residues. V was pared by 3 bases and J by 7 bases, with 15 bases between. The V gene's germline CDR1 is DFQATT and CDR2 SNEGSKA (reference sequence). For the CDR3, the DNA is TGCAGTGCTAGGGAGAGCGGGGGGCCTGGCTACACCTTC. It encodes CSARESGGPGYTF.

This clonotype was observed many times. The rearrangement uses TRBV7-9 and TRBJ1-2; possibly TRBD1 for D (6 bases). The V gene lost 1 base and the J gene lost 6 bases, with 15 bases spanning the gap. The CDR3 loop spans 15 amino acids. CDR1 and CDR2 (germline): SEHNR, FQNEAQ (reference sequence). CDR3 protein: CASSLEGTGRNGYTF. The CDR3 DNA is TGTGCCAGCAGCTTAGAAGGAACAGGGAGAAATGGCTACACCTTC.

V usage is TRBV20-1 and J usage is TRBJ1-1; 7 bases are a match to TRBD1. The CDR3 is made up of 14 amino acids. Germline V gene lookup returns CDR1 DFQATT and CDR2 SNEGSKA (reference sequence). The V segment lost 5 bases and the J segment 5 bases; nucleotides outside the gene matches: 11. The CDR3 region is CSARPTGRTTEAFF. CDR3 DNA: TGCAGTGCTCGCCCGACAGGGAGAACAACTGAAGCTTTCTTT.

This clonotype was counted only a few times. The CDR3: CAVQQGGGTQYF. The CDR3 DNA reads TGTGCCGTACAACAGGGGGGGGGGACCCAGTACTTC. V is TRBV12-3 or TRBV12-4 and J is TRBJ2-5, with D possibly matching TRBD1 (8 bases). The ends were cut back, 11 bases at V and 7 bases at J, with 17 bases in the middle. CDR3 length equals 12 residues.

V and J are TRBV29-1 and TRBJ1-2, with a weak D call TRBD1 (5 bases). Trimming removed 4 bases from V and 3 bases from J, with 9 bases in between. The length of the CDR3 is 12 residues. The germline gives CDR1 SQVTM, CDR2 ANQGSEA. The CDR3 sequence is CSVVRADYGYTF. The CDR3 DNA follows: TGCAGCGTTGTCAGGGCCGACTATGGCTACACCTTC.